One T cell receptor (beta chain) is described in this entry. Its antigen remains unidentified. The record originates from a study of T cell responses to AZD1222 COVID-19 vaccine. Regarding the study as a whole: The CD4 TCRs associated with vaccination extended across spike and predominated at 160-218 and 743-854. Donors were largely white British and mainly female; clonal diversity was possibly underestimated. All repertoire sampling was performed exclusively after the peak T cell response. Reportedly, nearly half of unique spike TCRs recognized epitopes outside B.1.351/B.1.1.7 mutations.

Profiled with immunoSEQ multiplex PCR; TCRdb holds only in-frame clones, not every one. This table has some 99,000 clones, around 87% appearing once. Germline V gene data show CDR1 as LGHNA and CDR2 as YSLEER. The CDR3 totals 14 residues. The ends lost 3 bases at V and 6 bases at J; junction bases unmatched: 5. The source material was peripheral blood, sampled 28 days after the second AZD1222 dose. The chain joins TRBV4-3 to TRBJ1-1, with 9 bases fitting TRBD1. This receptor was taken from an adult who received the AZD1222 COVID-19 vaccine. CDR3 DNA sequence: TGCGCCAGCAGCCAGGACAGGGGAGGGGCTGAAGCTTTCTTT. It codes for CASSQDRGGAEAFF.